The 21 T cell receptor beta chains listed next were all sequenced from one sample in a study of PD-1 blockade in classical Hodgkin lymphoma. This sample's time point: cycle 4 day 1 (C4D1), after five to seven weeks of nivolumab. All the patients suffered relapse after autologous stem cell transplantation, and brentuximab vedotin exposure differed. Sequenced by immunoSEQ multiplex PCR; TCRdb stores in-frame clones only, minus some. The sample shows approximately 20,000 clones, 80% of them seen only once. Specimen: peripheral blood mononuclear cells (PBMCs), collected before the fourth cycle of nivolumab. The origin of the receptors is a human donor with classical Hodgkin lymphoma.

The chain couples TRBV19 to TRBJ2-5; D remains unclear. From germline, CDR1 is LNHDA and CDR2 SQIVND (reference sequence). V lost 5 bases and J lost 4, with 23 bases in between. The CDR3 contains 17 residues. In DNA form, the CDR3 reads TGTGCCAGTAGTCCCTCCCCGGGCGGCCGTGTTGGAGAGACCCAGTACTTC. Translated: CASSPSPGGRVGETQYF.

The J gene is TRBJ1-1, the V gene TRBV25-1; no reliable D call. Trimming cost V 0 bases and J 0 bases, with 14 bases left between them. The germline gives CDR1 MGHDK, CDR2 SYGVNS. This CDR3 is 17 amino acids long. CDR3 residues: CASSEYGLLTMNTEAFF. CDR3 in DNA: TGTGCCAGCAGTGAATATGGCCTCTTGACGATGAACACTGAAGCTTTCTTT.

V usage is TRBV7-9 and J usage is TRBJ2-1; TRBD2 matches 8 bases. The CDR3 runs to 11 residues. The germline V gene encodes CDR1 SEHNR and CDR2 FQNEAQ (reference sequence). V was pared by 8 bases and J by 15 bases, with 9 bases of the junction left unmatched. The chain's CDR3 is CASLRTSRPFF. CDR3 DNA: TGTGCCAGCCTACGGACTAGCAGGCCGTTCTTC. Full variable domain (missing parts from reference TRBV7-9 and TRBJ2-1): DTGVSQNPRHKITKRGQNVTFRCDPISEHNRLYWYRQTLGQGPEFLTYFQNEAQLEKSRLLSDRFSAERPKGSFSTLEIQRTEQGDSAMYLCASLRTSRPFFGPGTRLTVL.

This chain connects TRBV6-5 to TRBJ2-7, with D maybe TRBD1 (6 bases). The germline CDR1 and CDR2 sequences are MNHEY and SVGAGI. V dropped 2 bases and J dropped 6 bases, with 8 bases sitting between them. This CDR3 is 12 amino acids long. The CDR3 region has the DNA TGTGCCAGCAGTTACACAGGGCGCGAGCAGTACTTC. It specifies CASSYTGREQYF.

CDR3 loop: CASSSIFGSPSTNEKLFF. CDR3 DNA sequence: TGTGCCAGCAGCTCGATCTTCGGGTCCCCCTCAACTAATGAAAAACTGTTTTTT. The chain employs TRBV7-2 and TRBJ1-4; no reliable D call. This CDR3 has 18 amino acids. The V gene lost 4 bases and the J gene lost 0 bases, with 18 bases spanning the gap. Per germline, CDR1 SGHTA and CDR2 FQGNSA.

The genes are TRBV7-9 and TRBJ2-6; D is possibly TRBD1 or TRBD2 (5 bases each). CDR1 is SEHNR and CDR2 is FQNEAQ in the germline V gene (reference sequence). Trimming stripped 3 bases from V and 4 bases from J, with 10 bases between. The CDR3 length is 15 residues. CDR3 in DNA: TGTGCCAGCAGCTTTTGGGGGATCGGGGCCAACGTCCTGACTTTC. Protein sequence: CASSFWGIGANVLTF.

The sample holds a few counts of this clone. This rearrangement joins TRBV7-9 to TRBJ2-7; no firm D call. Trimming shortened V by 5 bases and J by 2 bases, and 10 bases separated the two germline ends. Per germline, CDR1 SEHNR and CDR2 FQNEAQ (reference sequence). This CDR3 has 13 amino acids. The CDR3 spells CASSPTLTYEQYF. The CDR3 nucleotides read TGTGCCAGCAGCCCGACACTTACCTACGAGCAGTACTTC. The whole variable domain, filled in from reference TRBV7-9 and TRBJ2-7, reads DTGVSQNPRHKITKRGQNVTFRCDPISEHNRLYWYRQTLGQGPEFLTYFQNEAQLEKSRLLSDRFSAERPKGSFSTLEIQRTEQGDSAMYLCASSPTLTYEQYFGPGTRLTVT.

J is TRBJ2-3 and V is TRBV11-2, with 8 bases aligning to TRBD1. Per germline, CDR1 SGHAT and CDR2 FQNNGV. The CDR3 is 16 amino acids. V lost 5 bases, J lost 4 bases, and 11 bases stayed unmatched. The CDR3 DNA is TGTGCCAGCAGCCCAAGACGGACAGGGAGCGCAGATACGCAGTATTTT. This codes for CASSPRRTGSADTQYF.

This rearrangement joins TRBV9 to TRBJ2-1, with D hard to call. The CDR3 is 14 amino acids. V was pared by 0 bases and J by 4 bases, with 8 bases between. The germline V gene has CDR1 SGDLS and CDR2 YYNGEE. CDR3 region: CASSVGSRYNEQFF. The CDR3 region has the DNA TGTGCCAGCAGCGTAGGGTCGCGGTACAATGAGCAGTTCTTC.

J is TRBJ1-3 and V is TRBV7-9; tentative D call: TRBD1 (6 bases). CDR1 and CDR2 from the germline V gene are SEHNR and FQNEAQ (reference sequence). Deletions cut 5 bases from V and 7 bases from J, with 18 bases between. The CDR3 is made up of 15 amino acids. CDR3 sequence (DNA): TGTGCCAGCAGCCCCTCGGGAGGGGGTGGTAACACCATATATTTT. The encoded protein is CASSPSGGGGNTIYF.

The CDR3 DNA reads TGCGCCAGCAGCTTGGTCAGGGGGAACAATGAGCAGTTCTTC. Residues: CASSLVRGNNEQFF. The chain couples TRBV5-1 to TRBJ2-1; 7 bases fit TRBD1. CDR1 and CDR2 (germline): SGHRS, YFSETQ. The trim removed 0 bases at V and 5 bases at J, leaving 2 bases unmatched. The CDR3 runs 14 residues.

The CDR3 loop reads CAWSPGTGVYGYTF. CDR3 DNA: TGTGCCTGGAGTCCCGGGACAGGAGTCTATGGCTACACCTTC. This rearrangement joins TRBV30 to TRBJ1-2, with 8 bases matching TRBD1. In germline, CDR1 is GTSNPN, CDR2 SVGIG (reference sequence). With 2 bases clipped from V and 4 bases from J, the junction kept 6 bases outside the gene matches. The CDR3 is 14 residues long. Drawing the rest from reference TRBV30 and TRBJ1-2, the complete variable domain is SQTIHQWPATLVQPVGSPLSLECTVEGTSNPNLYWYRQAAGRGLQLLFYSVGIGQISSEVPQNLSASRPQDRQFILSSKKLLLSDSGFYLCAWSPGTGVYGYTFGSGTRLTVV.

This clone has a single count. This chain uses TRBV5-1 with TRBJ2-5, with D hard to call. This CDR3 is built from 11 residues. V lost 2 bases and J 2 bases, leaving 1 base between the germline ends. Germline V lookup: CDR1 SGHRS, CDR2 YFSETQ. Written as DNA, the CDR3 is TGCGCCAGCAGCTTACAAGAGACCCAGTACTTC. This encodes CASSLQETQYF.

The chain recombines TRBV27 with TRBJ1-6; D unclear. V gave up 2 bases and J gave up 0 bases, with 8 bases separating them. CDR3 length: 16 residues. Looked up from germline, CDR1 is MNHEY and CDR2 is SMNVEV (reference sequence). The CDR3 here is CASSLIGSSYNSPLHF. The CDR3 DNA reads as TGTGCCAGCAGTTTAATTGGGAGCTCCTATAATTCACCCCTCCACTTT.

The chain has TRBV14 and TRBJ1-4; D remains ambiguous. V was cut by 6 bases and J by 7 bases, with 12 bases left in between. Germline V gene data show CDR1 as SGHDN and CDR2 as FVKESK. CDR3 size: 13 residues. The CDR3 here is CASRTTVAEKLFF. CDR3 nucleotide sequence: TGTGCCAGCAGGACGACGGTGGCTGAAAAACTGTTTTTT.

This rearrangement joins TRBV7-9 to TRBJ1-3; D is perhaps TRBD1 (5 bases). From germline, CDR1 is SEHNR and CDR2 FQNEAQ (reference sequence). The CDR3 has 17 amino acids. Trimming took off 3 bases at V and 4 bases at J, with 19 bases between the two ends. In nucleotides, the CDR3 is TGTGCCAGCAGCTTCACGAAGAAGCAGGGTCGCGGAAACACCATATATTTT. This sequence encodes CASSFTKKQGRGNTIYF.

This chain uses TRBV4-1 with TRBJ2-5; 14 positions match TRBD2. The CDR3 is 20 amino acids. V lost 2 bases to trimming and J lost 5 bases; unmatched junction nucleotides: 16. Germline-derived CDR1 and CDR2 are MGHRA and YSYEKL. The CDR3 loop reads CASSQTPPGTSGRARETQYF. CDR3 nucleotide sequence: TGCGCCAGCAGCCAAACGCCCCCGGGGACTAGCGGGAGAGCCCGGGAGACCCAGTACTTC.

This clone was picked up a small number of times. The DNA for the CDR3 is TGTGCCAGCAGTGAACTAGCAGGGGTCCAAGAGACCCAGTACTTC. Its translation is CASSELAGVQETQYF. The chain carries TRBV25-1 and TRBJ2-5, with a weak D call TRBD1 (6 bases). V shed 2 bases and J shed 1 base, with 11 bases lying between them. The CDR3 has 15 amino acids. Germline V gives CDR1 MGHDK, CDR2 SYGVNS.

The CDR3 DNA reads as TGTGCCAGCAACCCTGGTGTTGGGGCCGGGGAGCTGTTTTTT. Amino acid sequence: CASNPGVGAGELFF. The chain has TRBV5-6 and TRBJ2-2, with no clear D. Trimming pared 6 bases from V and 6 bases from J, leaving 15 bases between. Germline CDR1 SGHDT, CDR2 YYEEEE. The CDR3 extends over 14 amino acids.

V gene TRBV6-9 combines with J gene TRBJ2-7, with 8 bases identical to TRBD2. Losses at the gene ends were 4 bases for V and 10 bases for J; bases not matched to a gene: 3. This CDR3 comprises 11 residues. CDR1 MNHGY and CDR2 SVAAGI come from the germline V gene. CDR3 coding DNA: TGTGCCAGCAGTTGGACTAGCCACCAGTACTTC. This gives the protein CASSWTSHQYF.

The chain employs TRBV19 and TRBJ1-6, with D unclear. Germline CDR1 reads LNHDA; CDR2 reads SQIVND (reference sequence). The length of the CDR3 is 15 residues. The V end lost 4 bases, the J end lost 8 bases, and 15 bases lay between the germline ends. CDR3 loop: CASSTQAARHSPLHF. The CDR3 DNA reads TGTGCCAGTAGTACCCAAGCGGCGAGACATTCACCCCTCCACTTT.